Only a few counts were recorded for the clone carrying this TCR beta chain. Time point meaning: sample taken at primary tumor resection. There were roughly 72 donors, all of them untreated patients with early-stage non-small cell lung cancer. The input material, whole RNA from tumor, nontumor lung or frozen PBMC, was sequenced unsorted. This entry belongs to a study of spatial heterogeneity in lung cancer. TCRdb independently ran MiXCR on the 5' RACE reads; one entry per CDR3 protein. The table shows around 11,000 distinct CDR3 sequences, with around 6.3% occurring only once. The CDR3 sequence is 14 residues long. The V gene lost 5 bases and the J gene lost 0 bases, with 5 bases spanning the gap. Per the germline V gene, CDR1 is SGHTA and CDR2 is FQGNSA.

Sequencing was performed on PBMCs, taken at surgery. The chain employs TRBV7-2 and TRBJ2-6, with D unresolved. The sequence derives from a male donor with early-stage non-small cell lung cancer. CDR3 nucleotide sequence: TGTGCCAGCAGCCCGGACTCTGGGGCCAACGTCCTGACTTTC. Translating gives CASSPDSGANVLTF.